This TCR beta chain was sequenced during a study of cytomegalovirus exposure and HLA in healthy donors. With 60 Vbeta and 13 Jbeta primers, the PCR was carried out. Assay: immunoSEQ multiplex PCR; the TCRdb copy retains only in-frame clones and omits some. Among 50,000 to 65,000 clones listed, about four fifths were seen once. V lost 8 bases to trimming and J lost 11 bases; unmatched junction nucleotides: 10. The length of the CDR3 is 11 residues. From germline, CDR1 is GTSNPN and CDR2 SVGIG (reference sequence). V and J are TRBV30 and TRBJ1-1; TRBD1 aligns across 8 bases. This TCR came from a woman in her twenties or thirties in good health and CMV-seronegative. What was sequenced was PBMCs. This CDR3 is CAAGQGRKAFF. The CDR3 bases are TGTGCCGCCGGACAGGGTCGTAAGGCTTTCTTT.